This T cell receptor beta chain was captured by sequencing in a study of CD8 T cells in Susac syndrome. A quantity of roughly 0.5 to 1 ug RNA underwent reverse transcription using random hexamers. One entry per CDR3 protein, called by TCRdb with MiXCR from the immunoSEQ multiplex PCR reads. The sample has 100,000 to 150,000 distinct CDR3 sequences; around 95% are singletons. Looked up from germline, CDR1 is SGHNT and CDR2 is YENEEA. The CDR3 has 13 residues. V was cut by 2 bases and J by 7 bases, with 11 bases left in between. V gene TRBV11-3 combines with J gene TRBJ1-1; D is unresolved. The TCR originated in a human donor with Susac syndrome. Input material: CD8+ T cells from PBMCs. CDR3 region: CASSLTLGDEAFF. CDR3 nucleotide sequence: TGTGCCAGCAGCTTAACTCTGGGAGATGAAGCTTTCTTT.